The clone carrying this T cell receptor (beta chain) was found many times. Its specificity is not known. These data belong to a study of blood T cells in healthy people across ages. With a J-beta primer mix and a sample-barcoded 5' primer, a second PCR ran about 7 to 11 cycles. A 12-random-nucleotide template-switch adaptor tagged each cDNA molecule. Each CDR3 protein is one row after TCRdb ran MiXCR on the 5' RACE reads. Among some 560,000 distinct CDR3 sequences listed, over 25% were seen once. Germline V lookup: CDR1 MRHNA, CDR2 SNTAGT. This CDR3 is built from 13 residues. Trimming left V 4 bases short and J 4 bases short, with 11 bases between. Study-level findings and limits: The long-lived group displayed more naive CD4+ cells, plus higher diversity, than the aged donors did.

This sample also belongs to another study, concerning T cells of mothers and their children. From that second work: Reads obtained per mother exceeded 9.5 million TCR beta CDR3 reads, with several million obtained per child. TCR recombination output is shaped by thymic selection similarly in related and unrelated pairs.

The receptor's source is a boy younger than 10 in good health. J is TRBJ2-7 and V is TRBV6-4; D gene uncertain. Sequencing input: blood. The CDR3 spells CASSGRRMYEQYF. CDR3 nucleotide sequence: TGTGCCAGCAGTGGGCGCAGAATGTACGAGCAGTACTTC.